These T cell receptor beta chains were read from a single sample in a study of glioma-infiltrating T cells. TCRdb fed the multiplex PCR reads into MiXCR, producing one record per CDR3 protein. The sample holds fewer than 250,000 distinct CDR3 sequences, 25% to 35% seen once. The sample comprised glioma tissue, nonneoplastic brain tissue, or PBMCs (not recorded which). Receptors were obtained from a human donor with low-grade glioma or glioblastoma, undergoing nonglioma brain surgery, or in good health (not recorded which). Both conserved end residues are part of each CDR3. A D gene is named only where the DNA matches it firmly. Clone size, where shown, is once, few, many, or a class for clones that have expanded.

many | TRBJ1-5 | - | TRBV12-3/TRBV12-4 | CASKNGNQPQHF | TGTGCCAGCAAAAACGGCAATCAGCCCCAGCATTTT
once | TRBJ2-6 | - | TRBV5-4 | CASSLKPGANVLTF | TGTGCCAGCAGCTTAAAACCTGGGGCCAACGTCCTGACTTTC
many | TRBJ2-7 | - | TRBV7-2 | CASSFLLTYEQYF | TGTGCCAGCAGCTTCCTCCTTACCTACGAGCAGTACTTC
few | TRBJ2-3 | - | TRBV7-9 | CASGVTDTQYF | TGTGCCAGCGGAGTCACAGATACGCAGTATTTT
many | TRBJ2-1 | TRBD2 | TRBV20-1 | CSARDGEGLAGNEQFF | TGCAGTGCTAGAGATGGCGAGGGACTAGCGGGTAATGAGCAGTTCTTC
once | TRBJ2-1 | TRBD2 | TRBV6-2/TRBV6-3 | CASSPAGGYSYNEQFF | TGTGCCAGCAGTCCAGCGGGAGGCTATTCCTACAATGAGCAGTTCTTC
- | TRBJ2-7 | - | TRBV19 | CASNTRLGTYEQYF | TGTGCCAGTAACACTAGACTAGGGACCTACGAGCAGTACTTC
- | TRBJ2-1 | - | TRBV30 | CAWSTGLDNEQFF | TGTGCCTGGAGCACCGGACTCGACAATGAGCAGTTCTTC
- | TRBJ2-7 | TRBD1 | TRBV5-4 | CASSPGQGSYKQYF | TGTGCCAGCAGCCCGGGACAGGGGTCCTACAAGCAGTACTTC
many | TRBJ2-1 | TRBD2 | TRBV6-1 | CASGGLAVTYNEQFF | TGTGCCAGCGGCGGACTAGCGGTTACCTACAATGAGCAGTTCTTC
- | TRBJ2-1 | TRBD2 | TRBV12-3/TRBV12-4 | CASMKGAGSGEQFF | TGTGCCAGCATGAAAGGAGCGGGATCTGGTGAGCAGTTCTTC
few | TRBJ2-4 | TRBD2 | TRBV7-3 | CASSLTSSGRGNIQYF | TGTGCCAGCAGCTTAACTTCCAGCGGGAGGGGAAACATTCAGTACTTC
many | TRBJ2-1 | - | TRBV2 | CASSSLPNNEQFF | TGTGCCAGCAGTAGCCTACCCAACAATGAGCAGTTCTTC
- | TRBJ2-7 | - | TRBV18 | CASSPVQSDTAYEQYF | TGTGCCAGCTCACCGGTTCAAAGTGACACAGCCTACGAGCAGTACTTC
many | TRBJ1-2 | - | TRBV10-3 | CAIRKDNFYGYTF | TGTGCCATCAGGAAGGACAACTTCTATGGCTACACCTTC
- | TRBJ1-2 | TRBD1 | TRBV5-4 | CASSWDRGDYGYTF | TGTGCCAGCAGCTGGGACAGGGGTGACTATGGCTACACCTTC
- | TRBJ1-2 | - | TRBV12-3/TRBV12-4 | CASSPRLDGYTF | TGTGCCAGCAGTCCTCGGTTGGATGGCTACACCTTC
- | TRBJ2-1 | TRBD1 | TRBV5-1 | CASGPGQTYEQFF | TGCGCCAGCGGGCCGGGACAGACCTACGAGCAGTTCTTC
- | TRBJ1-6 | - | TRBV2 | CASSEANSGGSYNSPLHF | TGTGCCAGCAGCGAAGCAAACTCCGGGGGATCCTATAATTCACCCCTCCACTTT
- | TRBJ1-5 | - | TRBV28 | CASIPSHREYSNQPQHF | TGTGCCAGCATACCGTCGCACAGGGAGTATAGCAATCAGCCCCAGCATTTT
many | TRBJ1-4 | TRBD1 | TRBV7-2 | CASSSQTGRAEKLFF | TGTGCCAGCAGCTCGCAGACAGGGAGGGCGGAAAAACTGTTTTTT
- | TRBJ2-1 | TRBD2 | TRBV4-1 | CASSRGGVAGHNEKFF | TGCGCCAGCAGCCGGGGGGGGGTAGCGGGGCACAATGAGAAGTTCTTC
many | TRBJ2-7 | - | TRBV7-6 | CASSLQAYYEQYF | TGTGCCAGCAGCTTACAAGCTTACTACGAGCAGTACTTC
many | TRBJ1-2 | TRBD1 | TRBV19 | CASSTTGSNYGYTF | TGTGCCAGTAGCACGACAGGGTCTAACTATGGCTACACCTTC
many | TRBJ2-5 | - | TRBV3-1 | CASSQDYSQETQYF | TGTGCCAGCAGCCAAGACTACAGCCAAGAGACCCAGTACTTC
- | TRBJ2-6 | - | TRBV28 | CASSRGGTLSVLTF | TGTGCCAGCAGCCGAGGGGGGACCCTAAGCGTCCTGACTTTC
- | TRBJ1-2 | TRBD1 | TRBV2 | CASCRDRGGGYTF | TGTGCCAGCTGCCGGGACAGGGGAGGTGGCTACACCTTC
few | TRBJ2-3 | - | TRBV4-2 | CASSQAPRVDTQYF | TGTGCCAGCAGCCAGGCTCCGAGGGTAGATACGCAGTATTTT
many | TRBJ1-3 | - | TRBV7-2 | CASSLARRSGNTIYF | TGTGCCAGCAGCTTAGCGCGGCGGTCTGGAAACACCATATATTTT
- | TRBJ2-5 | - | TRBV25-1 | CASRVNQETQYF | TGTGCCAGCCGAGTAAATCAAGAGACCCAGTACTTC
once | TRBJ2-6 | TRBD1 | TRBV7-9 | CASSSQAQGAPGANVLTF | TGTGCCAGCAGCTCTCAGGCTCAGGGGGCGCCCGGGGCCAACGTCCTGACTTTC
- | TRBJ2-7 | - | TRBV7-8 | CASSLNSVRTSSYEQYF | TGTGCCAGCAGCTTAAATTCCGTACGAACCTCATCCTACGAGCAGTACTTC
- | TRBJ2-7 | TRBD2 | TRBV19 | CASMCETDMGQPVAGVEEQYF | TGTGCCAGTATGTGCGAAACAGACATGGGACAACCCGTAGCGGGAGTCGAGGAGCAGTACTTC
many | TRBJ1-4 | - | TRBV27 | CASSKSLLREKLFF | TGTGCCAGCAGTAAGTCCTTGCTCCGAGAAAAACTGTTTTTT
many | TRBJ2-1 | - | TRBV14 | CASSQEIGGVEQFF | TGTGCCAGCAGCCAAGAGATCGGGGGAGTGGAGCAGTTCTTC
- | TRBJ2-1 | TRBD2 | TRBV29-1 | CSVAGLAGSEQFF | TGCAGCGTTGCAGGACTAGCGGGCTCCGAGCAGTTCTTC
- | TRBJ2-3 | - | TRBV29-1 | CSVGDTSTDTQYF | TGCAGCGTTGGGGATACTAGCACAGATACGCAGTATTTT
many | TRBJ1-1 | - | TRBV7-2 | CASSGPSNTEAFF | TGTGCCAGCAGCGGACCGTCGAACACTGAAGCTTTCTTT
many | TRBJ2-1 | - | TRBV28 | CASSIPTPNEQFF | TGTGCCAGCAGTATCCCTACTCCAAATGAGCAGTTCTTC
many | TRBJ2-1 | - | TRBV6-6 | CASSYGGSGGYNEQFF | TGTGCCAGCAGTTACGGGGGGAGCGGCGGGTACAATGAGCAGTTCTTC
many | TRBJ2-1 | - | TRBV4-3 | CASSQERHEQFF | TGCGCCAGCAGCCAAGAAAGACATGAGCAGTTCTTC
many | TRBJ2-7 | - | TRBV24-1 | CATSDPGREGSYEQYF | TGTGCCACCAGTGACCCCGGACGGGAAGGTTCCTACGAGCAGTACTTC